Listed below are T cell receptor beta chains from one sample, sequenced in a study of cytomegalovirus exposure and HLA in healthy donors. The repertoire was sequenced with immunoSEQ multiplex PCR; TCRdb's copy has only in-frame clones and lacks some. This repertoire shows 100,000 to 150,000 clones, roughly 95% found once; its top ten account for less than 2%. The sequenced sample consisted of PBMCs. The receptors come from a man between 18 and 29 years old in good health and CMV-seronegative. Both conserved end residues are trimmed from each CDR3.

>TRBV28|TRBJ1-5
ASSLYRNNQPQH
>TRBV27|TRBJ1-4
ASSFAGAEKLF
>TRBV28|TRBJ1-3
ASSLDRGRYTIY
>TRBV4-2|TRBJ2-3
ASSPRSVLTSDTDTQY
>TRBV28|TRBJ2-7
ASSLWGGSYEQY
>TRBV6-1|TRBJ1-1
ASSRTGTNTEAF
>TRBV28|TRBJ1-5
ASSFGGVAHQPQH
>TRBV11-1|TRBJ1-5
ASSLYRDQPQH
>TRBV5-1|TRBJ2-3
ASSLEEGMSDTQY
>TRBV27|TRBJ2-1
ASSYKRRGPDNEQF
>TRBV7-2|TRBJ2-5
ASSLVAKGLAGVRGTQY
>TRBV5-1|TRBJ1-1
ASSGGTSGSAF
>TRBV6-5|TRBJ2-7
ASNRLAGVHEQY
>TRBV27|TRBJ2-3
ASSLSGQGGESTQY
>TRBV4-2|TRBJ1-5
ASSPGDQPQH
>TRBV7-6|TRBJ1-2
ASSRDSADYGYT
>TRBV7-8|TRBJ2-1
ASSLGRYNEQF
>TRBV13|TRBJ2-7
ASSPSPWDRVSYEQY
>TRBV11-2|TRBJ2-1
ASSLSYPVYESYNEQF
>TRBV7-2|TRBJ1-1
ASSLRPQGMNTEAF
>TRBV19|TRBJ2-7
ASSVIAGSSYEQY
>TRBV27|TRBJ1-1
ASSGTRNTEAF
>TRBV28|TRBJ1-2
ASSSPGGGPSFYT
>TRBV2|TRBJ2-7
ASSEAQEEY
>TRBV4-3|TRBJ2-1
ASRGLGTPGEQF
>TRBV6-4|TRBJ1-1
ASSELKDTEAF
>TRBV5-1|TRBJ2-1
ASSFGGLAGGLMDEQF
>TRBV6-5|TRBJ2-2
ASSYSPGRSGELF
>TRBV6-5|TRBJ1-4
ASSRDSEKLF
>TRBV28|TRBJ1-2
ASSQGTLRLNYGYT
>TRBV6-5|TRBJ2-1
ASSYGTGVGNEQF
>TRBV5-4|TRBJ2-2
ASSLIGAGELF
>TRBV2|TRBJ1-4
ASSLSVATNEKLF